Listed here is a single TCR beta chain. TCRdb re-called the 5' RACE reads, yielding one record per CDR3 amino acid sequence without DNA. This sample's table reports a few hundred thousand distinct CDR3 sequences. The sample comes from a study of T cells expressing NK-cell markers. The CDR3 is 14 amino acids. The receptor was derived from a man aged 18-69 years in good health. Sequencing used blood T cells: a sorted CD56 or NKG2C T cell subset, CD4+ or CD8+ T cells, or bulk PBMC T cells (not recorded which). This rearrangement joins TRBV12-3 or TRBV12-4 to TRBJ1-5; TCRdb's D call, TRBD1, is unchecked because there is no DNA. The CDR3 spells CASSLWTGTQPQHF.